This TCR beta chain stems from a study of CD8 T cells in Susac syndrome. A quantity of about 0.5 to 1 ug RNA underwent reverse transcription using random hexamers. An immunoSEQ multiplex PCR generated amplified TCR beta CDR3 products spanning 54 Vbeta and 13 Jbeta. TCRdb reanalysed the immunoSEQ multiplex PCR reads using MiXCR and keeps one entry per CDR3 protein. The repertoire includes more than 200,000 distinct CDR3 sequences, approximately 94% of them detected once, and around 0.15% sits in the top ten. Germline V gene data show CDR1 as LNHDA and CDR2 as SQIVND (reference sequence). Unmatched junction bases numbered 13, after V lost 7 bases and J lost 4 bases. This CDR3 region has 16 residues. CD8+ and CD4+ T cells taken from blood had their TCR beta sequenced.

Source material: CD4+ T cells from PBMCs. V gene TRBV19 combines with J gene TRBJ1-5; the match to TRBD1 covers 7 bases. The TCR comes from a human donor with Susac syndrome. DNA of the CDR3: TGTGCCAGTATGAGGGGGCAAGGTTATCGGAATCAGCCCCAGCATTTT. The encoded protein is CASMRGQGYRNQPQHF.